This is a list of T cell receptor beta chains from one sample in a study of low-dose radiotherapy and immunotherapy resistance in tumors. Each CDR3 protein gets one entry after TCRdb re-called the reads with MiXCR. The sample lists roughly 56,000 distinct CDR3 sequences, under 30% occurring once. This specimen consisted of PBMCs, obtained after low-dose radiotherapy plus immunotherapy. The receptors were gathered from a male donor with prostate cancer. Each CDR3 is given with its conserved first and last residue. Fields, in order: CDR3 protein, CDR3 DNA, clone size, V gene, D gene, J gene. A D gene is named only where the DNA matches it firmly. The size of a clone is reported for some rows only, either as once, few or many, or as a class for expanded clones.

CDR3aa: CASRTFNTIYF
CDR3nt: TGTGCCAGCAGAACCTTTAACACCATATATTTT
abundance: many
v_gene: TRBV25-1
d_gene: .
j_gene: TRBJ1-3

CDR3aa: CASSLAVRLGTDTQYF
CDR3nt: TGTGCCAGCAGCCTAGCTGTCCGATTGGGCACAGATACGCAGTATTTT
abundance: many
v_gene: TRBV7-8
d_gene: .
j_gene: TRBJ2-3

CDR3aa: CATSDLGKSRDTQYF
CDR3nt: TGTGCCACCAGTGATCTCGGGAAGTCCAGGGATACGCAGTATTTT
abundance: once
v_gene: TRBV24-1
d_gene: .
j_gene: TRBJ2-3

CDR3aa: CASSYLGQGIRSYEQYF
CDR3nt: TGTGCCAGCAGTTACTTGGGACAGGGTATACGTTCCTACGAGCAGTACTTC
abundance: many
v_gene: TRBV6-2/TRBV6-3
d_gene: TRBD1
j_gene: TRBJ2-7

CDR3aa: CASSQGVGRKMYNEQFF
CDR3nt: TGTGCCAGCAGCCAAGGGGTGGGGAGAAAAATGTACAATGAGCAGTTCTTC
abundance: many
v_gene: TRBV7-8
d_gene: .
j_gene: TRBJ2-1

CDR3aa: CASSSIGSTDTQYF
CDR3nt: TGTGCCAGCAGCTCAATAGGTTCCACAGATACGCAGTATTTT
abundance: many
v_gene: TRBV14
d_gene: .
j_gene: TRBJ2-3

CDR3aa: CASSLAAGGLLETQYF
CDR3nt: TGTGCCAGCAGCTTGGCAGCGGGGGGGCTCTTAGAGACCCAGTACTTC
abundance: many
v_gene: TRBV5-6
d_gene: TRBD2
j_gene: TRBJ2-5

CDR3aa: CASSFNRQALSGNTIYF
CDR3nt: TGTGCCAGCAGCTTCAACAGACAGGCTCTCTCTGGAAACACCATATATTTT
abundance: many
v_gene: TRBV5-6
d_gene: .
j_gene: TRBJ1-3

CDR3aa: CATSPKARATNEKLFF
CDR3nt: TGTGCCACCAGCCCGAAAGCCCGAGCAACTAATGAAAAACTGTTTTTT
abundance: many
v_gene: TRBV15
d_gene: .
j_gene: TRBJ1-4

CDR3aa: CASSQEAPRRDTQYF
CDR3nt: TGCGCCAGCAGCCAAGAGGCCCCTAGGCGGGATACGCAGTATTTT
abundance: many
v_gene: TRBV4-3
d_gene: .
j_gene: TRBJ2-3

CDR3aa: CASSLIGHGTPNTGELFF
CDR3nt: TGTGCCAGCAGTCTTATAGGACACGGGACTCCGAACACCGGGGAGCTGTTTTTT
abundance: many
v_gene: TRBV28
d_gene: .
j_gene: TRBJ2-2

CDR3aa: CASSLWARGRDGYTF
CDR3nt: TGTGCCAGCAGTTTATGGGCCAGGGGGCGCGATGGCTACACCTTC
abundance: many
v_gene: TRBV28
d_gene: TRBD1
j_gene: TRBJ1-2

CDR3aa: CASTLGGTEAFF
CDR3nt: TGTGCCAGCACCTTGGGTGGAACTGAAGCTTTCTTT
abundance: many
v_gene: TRBV6-6
d_gene: .
j_gene: TRBJ1-1

CDR3aa: CASSLAASGRAAGANVLTF
CDR3nt: TGCGCCAGCAGCTTGGCCGCTAGCGGGAGGGCCGCTGGGGCCAACGTCCTGACTTTC
abundance: .
v_gene: TRBV5-1
d_gene: TRBD2
j_gene: TRBJ2-6

CDR3aa: CASSPTAGGHEQYF
CDR3nt: TGTGCCAGCAGCCCCACGGCAGGGGGCCACGAGCAGTACTTC
abundance: many
v_gene: TRBV7-3
d_gene: TRBD1
j_gene: TRBJ2-7

CDR3aa: CASRPLGSSPFEQYF
CDR3nt: TGTGCCAGCAGGCCCTTGGGGAGTTCCCCCTTCGAGCAGTACTTC
abundance: many
v_gene: TRBV6-5
d_gene: .
j_gene: TRBJ2-7

CDR3aa: CASSPLASGAGRNIQYF
CDR3nt: TGTGCCAGCAGTCCTCTAGCTAGCGGTGCAGGGAGAAACATTCAGTACTTC
abundance: few
v_gene: TRBV12-3/TRBV12-4
d_gene: TRBD2
j_gene: TRBJ2-4

CDR3aa: CASRPRSQSGALNEQFF
CDR3nt: TGTGCCAGCAGGCCGAGGTCTCAAAGCGGGGCACTCAATGAGCAGTTCTTC
abundance: .
v_gene: TRBV28
d_gene: TRBD2
j_gene: TRBJ2-1

CDR3aa: CASSLLAVSTDTQYF
CDR3nt: TGTGCCAGCAGCTTACTAGCGGTGAGCACAGATACGCAGTATTTT
abundance: many
v_gene: TRBV7-9
d_gene: TRBD2
j_gene: TRBJ2-3

CDR3aa: CASSSSNGNQPQHF
CDR3nt: TGTGCCAGCAGTTCTAGCAACGGAAATCAGCCCCAGCATTTT
abundance: many
v_gene: TRBV7-9
d_gene: .
j_gene: TRBJ1-5

CDR3aa: CASSLKGGGVLNEQFF
CDR3nt: TGTGCCAGCAGTTTAAAGGGCGGGGGAGTCTTAAATGAGCAGTTCTTC
abundance: many
v_gene: TRBV27
d_gene: TRBD2
j_gene: TRBJ2-1